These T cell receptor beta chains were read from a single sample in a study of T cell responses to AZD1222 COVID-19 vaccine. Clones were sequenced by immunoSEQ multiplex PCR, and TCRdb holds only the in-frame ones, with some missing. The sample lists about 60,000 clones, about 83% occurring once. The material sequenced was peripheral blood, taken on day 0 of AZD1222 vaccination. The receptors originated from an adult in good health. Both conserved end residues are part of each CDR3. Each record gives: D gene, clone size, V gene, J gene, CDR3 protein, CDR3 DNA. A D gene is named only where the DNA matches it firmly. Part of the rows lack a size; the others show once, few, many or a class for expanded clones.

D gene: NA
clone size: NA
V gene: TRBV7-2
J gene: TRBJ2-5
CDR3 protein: CASSLFSGGETQYF
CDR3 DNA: TGTGCCAGCAGCTTATTTAGTGGGGGAGAGACCCAGTACTTC

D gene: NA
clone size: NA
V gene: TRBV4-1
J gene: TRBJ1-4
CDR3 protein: CASSFRRSPNEKLFF
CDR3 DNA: TGCGCCAGCAGCTTTCGACGCAGTCCCAATGAAAAACTGTTTTTT

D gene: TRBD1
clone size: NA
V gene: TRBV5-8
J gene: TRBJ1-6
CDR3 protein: CASSSTGTGFNSPLHF
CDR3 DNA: TGTGCCAGCAGCTCCACCGGGACAGGCTTTAATTCACCCCTCCACTTT

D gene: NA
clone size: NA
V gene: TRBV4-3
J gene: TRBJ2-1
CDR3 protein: CASSQGRGPYNEQFF
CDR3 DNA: TGCGCCAGCAGCCAAGGACGCGGGCCCTACAATGAGCAGTTCTTC

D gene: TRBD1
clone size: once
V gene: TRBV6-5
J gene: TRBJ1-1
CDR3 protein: CASSSHRGTEAFF
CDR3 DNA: TGTGCCAGCAGTTCCCACAGGGGCACTGAAGCTTTCTTT

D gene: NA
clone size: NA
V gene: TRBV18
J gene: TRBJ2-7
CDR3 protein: CASSPRADHEQYF
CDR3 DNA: TGTGCCAGCTCACCACGGGCGGACCACGAGCAGTACTTC

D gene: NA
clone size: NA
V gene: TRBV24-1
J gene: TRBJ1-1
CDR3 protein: CATSDLVYMNTEAFF
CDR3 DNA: TGTGCCACCAGTGATTTGGTCTATATGAACACTGAAGCTTTCTTT

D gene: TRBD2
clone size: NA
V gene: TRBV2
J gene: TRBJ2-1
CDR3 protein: CASFPSKTSGGPNEQFF
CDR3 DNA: TGTGCCAGCTTTCCCAGTAAGACTAGCGGGGGTCCAAATGAGCAGTTCTTC

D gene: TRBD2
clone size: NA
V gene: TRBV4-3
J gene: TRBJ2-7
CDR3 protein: CASSQALAETYEQYF
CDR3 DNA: TGCGCCAGCAGCCAAGCTCTAGCGGAGACCTACGAGCAGTACTTC

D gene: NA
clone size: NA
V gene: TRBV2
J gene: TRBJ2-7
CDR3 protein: CASSDPEVDEQYF
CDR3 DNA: TGTGCCAGCAGTGATCCCGAAGTGGACGAGCAGTACTTC

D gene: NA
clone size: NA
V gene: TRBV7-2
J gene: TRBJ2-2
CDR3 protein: CASSLLSDTGELFF
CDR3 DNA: TGTGCCAGCAGCTTACTTTCAGACACCGGGGAGCTGTTTTTT

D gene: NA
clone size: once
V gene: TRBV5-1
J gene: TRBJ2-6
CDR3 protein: CASSLDVVPGANVLTF
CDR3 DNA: TGCGCCAGCAGCTTGGATGTGGTCCCCGGGGCCAACGTCCTGACTTTC

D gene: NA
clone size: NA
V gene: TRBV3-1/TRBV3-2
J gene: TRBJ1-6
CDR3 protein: CASSPTLGRGYSPLHF
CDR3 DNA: TGTGCCAGCAGCCCCACTTTGGGCAGGGGTTATTCACCCCTCCACTTT

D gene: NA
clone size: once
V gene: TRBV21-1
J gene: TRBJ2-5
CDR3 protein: CASSATPGLAGKWGGTQYF
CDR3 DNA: TGTGCCAGCAGCGCAACCCCGGGCCTAGCGGGTAAATGGGGGGGGACCCAGTACTTC

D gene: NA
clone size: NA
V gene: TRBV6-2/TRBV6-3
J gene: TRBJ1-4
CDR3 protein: CASSYSRREGEKLFF
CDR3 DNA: TGTGCCAGCAGTTACTCGCGGAGGGAGGGTGAAAAACTGTTTTTT

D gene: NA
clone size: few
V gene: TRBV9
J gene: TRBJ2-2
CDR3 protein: CASSSGQNTGELFF
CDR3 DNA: TGTGCCAGCAGCTCGGGACAGAACACCGGGGAGCTGTTTTTT

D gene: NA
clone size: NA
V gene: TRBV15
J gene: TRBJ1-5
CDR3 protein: CATSMRGGRNQPQHF
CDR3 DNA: TGTGCCACCAGCATGAGGGGGGGCCGCAATCAGCCCCAGCATTTT

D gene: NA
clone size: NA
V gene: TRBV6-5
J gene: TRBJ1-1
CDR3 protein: CASSYTDRTEAFF
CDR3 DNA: TGTGCCAGCAGTTACACCGACAGGACCGAAGCTTTCTTT

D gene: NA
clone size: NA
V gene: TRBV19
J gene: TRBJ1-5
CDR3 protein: CASREDGNQPQHF
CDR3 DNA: TGTGCCTCTCGTGAGGATGGCAATCAGCCCCAGCATTTT

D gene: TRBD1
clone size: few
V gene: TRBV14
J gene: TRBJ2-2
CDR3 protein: CASSQRDRVISGELFF
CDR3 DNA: TGTGCCAGCAGCCAACGGGACAGGGTGATTTCCGGGGAGCTGTTTTTT

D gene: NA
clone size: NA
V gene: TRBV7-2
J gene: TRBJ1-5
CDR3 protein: CASSLNRGGDQPQHF
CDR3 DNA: TGTGCCAGCAGCCTGAACAGAGGAGGGGATCAGCCCCAGCATTTT

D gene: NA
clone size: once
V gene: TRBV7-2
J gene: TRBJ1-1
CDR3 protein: CASSGVWVGNTEAFF
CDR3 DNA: TGTGCCAGCAGTGGGGTTTGGGTGGGAAACACTGAAGCTTTCTTT

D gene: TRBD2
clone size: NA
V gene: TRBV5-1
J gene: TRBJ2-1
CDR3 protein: CASTEGLAGIDEQFF
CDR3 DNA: TGCGCCAGCACCGAGGGACTAGCGGGGATAGATGAGCAGTTCTTC

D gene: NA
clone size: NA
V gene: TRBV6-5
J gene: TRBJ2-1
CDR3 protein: CASRTGTGNNEQFF
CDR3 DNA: TGTGCCAGCAGGACAGGGACTGGAAACAATGAGCAGTTCTTC

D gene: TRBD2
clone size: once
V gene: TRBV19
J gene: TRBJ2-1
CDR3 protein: CASKRGAINYNEQFF
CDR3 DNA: TGTGCCAGTAAGCGGGGGGCCATAAATTACAATGAGCAGTTCTTC

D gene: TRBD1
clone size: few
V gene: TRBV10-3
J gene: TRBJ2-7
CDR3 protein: CAIRPSRDRVGNEQYF
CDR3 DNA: TGTGCCATCAGGCCAAGCCGGGACAGGGTTGGTAACGAGCAGTACTTC

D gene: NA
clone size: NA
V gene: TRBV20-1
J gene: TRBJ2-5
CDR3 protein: CSASVFGEMETQYF
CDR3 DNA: TGCAGTGCTAGTGTCTTTGGGGAGATGGAGACCCAGTACTTC

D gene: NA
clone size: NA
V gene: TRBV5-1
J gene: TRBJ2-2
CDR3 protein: CASSLSTLLNTGELFF
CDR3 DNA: TGCGCCAGCAGCTTGTCAACACTTTTGAACACCGGGGAGCTGTTTTTT

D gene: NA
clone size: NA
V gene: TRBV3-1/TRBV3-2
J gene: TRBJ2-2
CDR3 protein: CASSQNRAGGELFF
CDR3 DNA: TGTGCCAGCAGCCAAAATCGGGCGGGCGGGGAGCTGTTTTTT

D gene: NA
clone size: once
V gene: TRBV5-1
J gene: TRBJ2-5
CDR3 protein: CASSLEDRQETQYF
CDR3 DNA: TGCGCCAGCAGCTTGGAGGACAGACAAGAGACCCAGTACTTC

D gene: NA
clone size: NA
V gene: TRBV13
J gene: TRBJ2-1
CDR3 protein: CASSPRRGPYNEQFF
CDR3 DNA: TGTGCCAGCAGCCCCCGCAGAGGCCCCTACAATGAGCAGTTCTTC

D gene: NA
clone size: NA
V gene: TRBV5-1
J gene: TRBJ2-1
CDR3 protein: CASSFGGAYNEQFF
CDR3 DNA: TGCGCCAGCAGCTTCGGAGGTGCGTACAATGAGCAGTTCTTC

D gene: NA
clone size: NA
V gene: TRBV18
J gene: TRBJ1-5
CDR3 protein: CASSPRPGHSNQPQHF
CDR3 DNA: TGTGCCAGCTCACCACGCCCGGGGCATAGCAATCAGCCCCAGCATTTT

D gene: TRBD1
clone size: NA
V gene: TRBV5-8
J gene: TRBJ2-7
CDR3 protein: CASSWDRGSLEQYF
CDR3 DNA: TGTGCCAGCAGCTGGGACAGGGGAAGTCTCGAGCAGTACTTC

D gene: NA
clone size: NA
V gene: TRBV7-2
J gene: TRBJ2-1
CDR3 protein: CASSFSDYSNEQFF
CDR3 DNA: TGTGCCAGCAGCTTTTCGGACTACTCCAATGAGCAGTTCTTC

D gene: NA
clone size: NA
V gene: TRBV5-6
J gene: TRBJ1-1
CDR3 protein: CASSLVSEAFF
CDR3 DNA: TGTGCCAGCAGCTTGGTCTCTGAAGCTTTCTTT

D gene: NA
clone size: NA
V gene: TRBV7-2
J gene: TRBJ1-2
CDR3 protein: CASSLIYGYTF
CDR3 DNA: TGTGCCAGCAGCTTAATCTATGGCTACACCTTC

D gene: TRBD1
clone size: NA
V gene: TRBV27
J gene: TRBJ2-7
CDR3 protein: CASSLGQGSYEQYF
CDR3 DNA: TGTGCCAGCAGTTTGGGACAGGGGTCCTACGAGCAGTACTTC

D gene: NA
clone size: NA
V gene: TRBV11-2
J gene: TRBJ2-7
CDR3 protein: CASNRNSYEQYF
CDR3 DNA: TGTGCCAGCAACAGGAACTCCTACGAGCAGTACTTC

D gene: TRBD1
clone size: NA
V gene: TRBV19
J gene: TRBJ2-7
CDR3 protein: CASNRGTGFYEQYF
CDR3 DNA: TGTGCCAGCAACCGGGGGACAGGGTTCTACGAGCAGTACTTC

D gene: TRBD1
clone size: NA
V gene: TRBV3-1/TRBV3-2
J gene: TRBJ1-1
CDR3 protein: CASSQDAGGLTEAFF
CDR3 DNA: TGTGCCAGCAGCCAAGATGCAGGGGGCTTAACTGAAGCTTTCTTT

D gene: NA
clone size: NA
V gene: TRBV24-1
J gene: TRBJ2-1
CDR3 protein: CATSASVGEPNEQFF
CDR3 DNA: TGTGCCACCAGTGCTTCCGTAGGAGAACCGAATGAGCAGTTCTTC

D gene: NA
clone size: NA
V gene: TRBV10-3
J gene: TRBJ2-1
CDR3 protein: CAIREGQYNEQFF
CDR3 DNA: TGTGCCATCAGGGAGGGACAGTACAATGAGCAGTTCTTC

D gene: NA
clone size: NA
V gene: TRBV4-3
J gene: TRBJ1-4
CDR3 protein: CASSQEEQGEKLFF
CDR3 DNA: TGCGCCAGCAGCCAAGAAGAACAGGGTGAAAAACTGTTTTTT

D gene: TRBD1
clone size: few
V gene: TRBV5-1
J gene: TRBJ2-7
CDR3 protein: CASSSRQGRSYEQYF
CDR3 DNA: TGCGCCAGCAGCTCACGACAGGGGAGAAGTTACGAGCAGTACTTC

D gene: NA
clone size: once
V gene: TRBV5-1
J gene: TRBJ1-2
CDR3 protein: CASSLAAKVYGYTF
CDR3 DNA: TGCGCCAGCAGCTTGGCAGCAAAAGTTTATGGCTACACCTTC

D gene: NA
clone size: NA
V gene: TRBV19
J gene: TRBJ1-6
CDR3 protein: CASRQPGHNSPLHF
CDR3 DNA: TGTGCCAGTCGACAGCCGGGCCATAATTCACCCCTCCACTTT

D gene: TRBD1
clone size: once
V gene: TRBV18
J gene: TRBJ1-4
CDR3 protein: CASSPPVGQGIRNELFF
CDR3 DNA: TGTGCCAGCTCACCACCGGTGGGACAGGGGATACGAAACGAACTGTTTTTT

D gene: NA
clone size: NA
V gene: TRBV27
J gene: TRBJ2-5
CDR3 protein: CASRPVGGAETQYF
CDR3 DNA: TGTGCCAGCAGACCAGTTGGGGGGGCAGAGACCCAGTACTTC

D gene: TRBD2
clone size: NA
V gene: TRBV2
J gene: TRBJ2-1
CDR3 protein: CASSHGGGPTYNEQFF
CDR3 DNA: TGTGCCAGCAGTCATGGCGGGGGTCCCACCTACAATGAGCAGTTCTTC

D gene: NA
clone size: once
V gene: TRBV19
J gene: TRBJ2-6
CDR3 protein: CASMEPRGVDSGANVLTF
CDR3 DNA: TGTGCCAGTATGGAACCAAGGGGCGTCGACTCTGGGGCCAACGTCCTGACTTTC

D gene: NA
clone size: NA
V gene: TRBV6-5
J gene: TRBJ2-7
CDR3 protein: CASTSSYEQYF
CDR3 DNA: TGTGCCAGCACGAGCTCCTACGAGCAGTACTTC

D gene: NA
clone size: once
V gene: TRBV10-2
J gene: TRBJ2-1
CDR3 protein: CASSEEPGSYNEQFF
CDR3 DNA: TGCGCCAGCAGTGAGGAGCCAGGATCCTACAATGAGCAGTTCTTC

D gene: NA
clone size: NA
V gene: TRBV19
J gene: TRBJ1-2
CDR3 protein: CAMPLRRTINYGYTF
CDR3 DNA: TGTGCCATGCCACTTCGGCGTACCATTAACTATGGCTACACCTTC

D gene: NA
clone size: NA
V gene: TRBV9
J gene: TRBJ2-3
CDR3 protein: CASSVGLARAEDTQYF
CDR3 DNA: TGTGCCAGCAGCGTTGGTCTAGCGCGGGCGGAAGATACGCAGTATTTT

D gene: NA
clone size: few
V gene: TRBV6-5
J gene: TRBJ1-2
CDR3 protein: CASSYSSMGVGYGYTF
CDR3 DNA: TGTGCCAGCAGTTACTCGAGTATGGGGGTTGGCTATGGCTACACCTTC